A single sample gave rise to the 30 T cell receptor beta chains below, sequenced in a study of neurological immune-mediated disorders. TCRdb recomputed calls from the 5' RACE reads with MiXCR, one row per CDR3 protein. This sample has roughly 70,000 distinct CDR3 sequences, with less than 5.5% found just once. The sequenced material came from PBMCs. These receptor sequences come from a woman aged 25 to 45 with multiple sclerosis.

There are many counts of this clonotype. CDR3 sequence: CASSLAGSSTDTQYF. As DNA, the CDR3 is TGTGCCAGCAGTTTGGCGGGTTCTAGCACAGATACGCAGTATTTT. The V and J genes are TRBV28 and TRBJ2-3; D is possibly TRBD2 (5 bases). The CDR3 is 15 residues long. Germline V gene sequence: CDR1 MDHEN, CDR2 SYDVKM. The ends were cut back, 3 bases at V and 0 bases at J, with 10 bases in the middle.

This clonotype was found many times. The chain employs TRBV5-6 and TRBJ2-1, with 8 positions matching TRBD1. V trimming: 2 bases; J trimming: 5 bases; junction bases outside the gene matches: 18. CDR1 and CDR2 (germline): SGHDT, YYEEEE. This CDR3 has 19 amino acids. The CDR3 sequence is CASSLPGTGLGSGHNEQFF. The CDR3 region has the DNA TGTGCCAGCAGCTTACCCGGGACAGGCTTGGGATCGGGGCACAATGAGCAGTTCTTC.

This clonotype was seen many times. This chain connects TRBV15 to TRBJ2-7; D gene ambiguous. This CDR3 region has 12 residues. The V end lost 1 base, the J end lost 6 bases, and 7 bases lay between the germline ends. Per the germline V gene, CDR1 is LNHNV and CDR2 is YYDKDF (reference sequence). The CDR3 region has the DNA TGTGCCACCAGCAGAGGAGTGCGCGAGCAGTACTTC. It is translated as CATSRGVREQYF.

This clonotype was detected many times. A read error may produce the germline difference seen at one junction end. This chain uses TRBV20-1 with TRBJ1-6; D possibly corresponds to TRBD1 (6 bases). The CDR3 covers 14 residues. The germline V gene has CDR1 DFQATT and CDR2 SNEGSKA (reference sequence). The CDR3 DNA follows: TGCAGTGCTAGAGACAGGGGCCTTAATTCACCCCTCAACTTT. The encoded protein is CSARDRGLNSPLNF.

There are many counts of this clonotype. The V and J genes are TRBV20-1 and TRBJ2-1, with 13 bases fitting TRBD2. Germline V gene lookup returns CDR1 DFQATT and CDR2 SNEGSKA (reference sequence). The CDR3 runs 18 residues. The V and J ends lost 6 bases and 2 bases, in that order; junction bases with no gene match: 13. The CDR3 sequence is CSAPGGTSGGVTYNEQFF. CDR3 nucleotides: TGCAGTGCGCCAGGGGGCACTAGCGGGGGGGTCACCTACAATGAGCAGTTCTTC.

This clonotype has a count of ten or more. The genes are TRBV5-6 and TRBJ1-2; 7 positions match TRBD1. CDR3 length: 13 residues. V was pared by 6 bases and J by 6 bases, with 8 bases of the junction left unmatched. Germline V gene data show CDR1 as SGHDT and CDR2 as YYEEEE. In DNA form, the CDR3 reads TGTGCCAGCACCTGGGGACAGACCCATGGCTACACCTTC. Translated, it gives CASTWGQTHGYTF. Drawing the rest from reference TRBV5-6 and TRBJ1-2, the complete variable domain is DAGVTQSPTHLIKTRGQQVTLRCSPKSGHDTVSWYQQALGQGPQFIFQYYEEEERQRGNFPDRFSGHQFPNYSSELNVNALLLGDSALYLCASTWGQTHGYTFGSGTRLTVV.

In this sample, this clonotype turned up many times. The V call is TRBV20-1, the J call TRBJ2-7; D remains ambiguous. Germline lookup yields CDR1 DFQATT and CDR2 SNEGSKA (reference sequence). Trimming took off 6 bases at V and 3 bases at J, with 15 bases between the two ends. The CDR3 covers 13 residues. The CDR3 loop reads CSAARTGSYEQYF. In nucleotides, the CDR3 is TGCAGTGCCGCGAGGACGGGCAGCTACGAGCAGTACTTC.

This clonotype has at least ten counts. The chain joins TRBV7-9 to TRBJ2-5, with D uncertain. Deletions cut 5 bases from V and 1 base from J, with 8 bases between. The CDR3 loop spans 13 amino acids. The germline gives CDR1 SEHNR, CDR2 FQNEAQ (reference sequence). The CDR3 protein is CASSPTSQETQYF. The CDR3 bases are TGTGCCAGCAGCCCGACCAGCCAAGAGACCCAGTACTTC.

This clonotype has at least ten counts. This sequence joins TRBV5-1 and TRBJ2-5; 13 positions agree with TRBD2. The J segment lost 5 bases and the V segment lost 3 bases, leaving 7 bases of the junction unmatched. CDR1 is SGHRS and CDR2 is YFSETQ in the germline V gene. The CDR3 totals 16 residues. CDR3 sequence reads: CASSSGLAGVKETQYF. The CDR3 DNA follows: TGCGCCAGCAGCTCCGGACTAGCGGGGGTCAAGGAGACCCAGTACTTC.

On this clonotype: Possible read error: a much larger clone is one base away. The CDR3 protein is CASSPGKGSYEQYF. In DNA, the CDR3 is TGTGCCAGCAGCCCGGGAAAGGGATCCTACGAGCAGTACTTC. The chain carries TRBV5-8 and TRBJ2-7, with D maybe TRBD2 (5 bases). The V end lost 4 bases, the J end lost 1 base, and 12 bases lay between the germline ends. There are 14 residues in the CDR3. Germline CDR1 SGHTS, CDR2 YDEGEE.

There are many counts of this clonotype. The chain has TRBV3-1 and TRBJ2-7; D remains unclear. Germline CDR1 LGHDT, CDR2 YNNKEL (reference sequence). V was shortened by 2 bases and J by 3 bases, with 2 bases between the two germline ends. The CDR3 runs to 11 residues. In nucleotides, the CDR3 is TGTGCCAGCAGCCAAAACTACGAGCAGTACTTC. Translation gives CASSQNYEQYF.

This clonotype has at least ten counts. This chain connects TRBV5-1 to TRBJ2-4; D possibly corresponds to TRBD1 (5 bases). Germline CDR1 and CDR2: SGHRS and YFSETQ. The V and J ends lost 1 base and 1 base respectively, with 15 bases between them. The CDR3 extends over 17 amino acids. CDR3 nucleotide sequence: TGCGCCAGCAGCTTGTCACTATCGTCAGGGGCCAAAAACATTCAGTACTTC. Its translation is CASSLSLSSGAKNIQYF.

This clonotype has a count of ten or more. The chain employs TRBV10-3 and TRBJ1-2; D is uncertain. Trimming took off 2 bases at V and 4 bases at J, with 8 bases between the two ends. This CDR3 comprises 13 residues. The germline CDR1 and CDR2 sequences are ENHRY and SYGVKD. CDR3 sequence (DNA): TGTGCCATCAGTGAGAATGGAATCTATGGCTACACCTTC. Encoded protein: CAISENGIYGYTF.

This clonotype has at least ten counts. The genes are TRBV3-1 and TRBJ2-5; D ambiguous. The V and J ends lost 4 bases and 2 bases respectively, with 5 bases between them. There are 12 residues in the CDR3. Germline V gene data show CDR1 as LGHDT and CDR2 as YNNKEL (reference sequence). The CDR3 here is CASSLLQETQYF. The CDR3, as DNA: TGTGCCAGCAGCCTACTACAAGAGACCCAGTACTTC.

This clonotype was counted at least ten times. The chain couples TRBV7-2 to TRBJ2-3; D ambiguous. This CDR3 has 13 residues. The germline CDR1 and CDR2 sequences are SGHTA and FQGNSA. Trimming cost V 1 base and J 10 bases, with 12 bases left between them. In DNA form, the CDR3 reads TGTGCCAGCAGCTTAGAGGTTTCTAGGGCGCAGTATTTT. As protein: CASSLEVSRAQYF.

V gene TRBV25-1 combines with J gene TRBJ2-1; unclear D gene. Germline CDR1 reads MGHDK; CDR2 reads SYGVNS. V dropped 4 bases and J dropped 5 bases, with 18 bases sitting between them. The CDR3 sequence is 16 residues long. CDR3 in DNA: TGTGCCAGCAGTGGCCGACGGTTTACATATGACAATGAGCAGTTCTTC. Protein sequence: CASSGRRFTYDNEQFF.

This chain joins TRBV20-1 and TRBJ2-7; maybe TRBD1 (6 bases). The germline V gene encodes CDR1 DFQATT and CDR2 SNEGSKA (reference sequence). This CDR3 spans 17 amino acids. Trimming removed 3 bases at V and 5 bases at J, with 26 bases between. Here the CDR3 reads CSASVRSAGALSHEQYF. In DNA form, the CDR3 reads TGCAGTGCTAGTGTCCGTTCGGCAGGGGCATTATCGCACGAGCAGTACTTC.

The sample holds many counts of this clonotype. The chain has TRBV12-3 or TRBV12-4 and TRBJ2-5; 9 bases map to TRBD2. With 6 bases clipped from V and 2 bases from J, the junction kept 4 bases outside the gene matches. CDR3 size: 14 residues. The CDR3 bases are TGTGCCAGCAGATTTAGCGGGGGACAAGAGACCCAGTACTTC. It specifies CASRFSGGQETQYF.

This chain links TRBV20-1 with TRBJ2-1; maybe TRBD2 (7 bases). This CDR3 has 14 amino acids. The ends were cut back, 1 base at V and 3 bases at J, with 10 bases in the middle. CDR1 is DFQATT, CDR2 SNEGSKA, per germline (reference sequence). CDR3 protein: CSARGGGLYNEQFF. In DNA, the CDR3 is TGCAGTGCTAGAGGGGGGGGCCTCTACAATGAGCAGTTCTTC.

There are many counts of this clonotype. V gene TRBV12-3 or TRBV12-4 combines with J gene TRBJ1-1, with D unclear. Deletions cut 5 bases from V and 1 base from J, with 11 bases between. This CDR3 has 14 amino acids. The CDR3 DNA follows: TGTGCCAGCAGTCTCCGGACGGGGAACACTGAAGCTTTCTTT. Residues: CASSLRTGNTEAFF.

Note on this clonotype: A read error may account for a junction end that differs from germline. V gene TRBV5-5 combines with J gene TRBJ1-5; no definite D call. Germline values: CDR1 SGHKS, CDR2 YYEKEE (reference sequence). The CDR3 sequence is 12 residues long. CDR3 loop: CASSLGGQPQNF. The CDR3 DNA follows: TGTGCCAGCAGCCTTGGCGGCCAGCCCCAGAATTTT.

Ten or more counts support this clonotype. This chain links TRBV20-1 with TRBJ1-3; TRBD1 matches at 7 bases. This CDR3 comprises 13 residues. Germline assignment: CDR1 DFQATT and CDR2 SNEGSKA (reference sequence). J lost 3 bases, V lost 4 bases, and 3 bases had no gene match. CDR3 coding DNA: TGCAGTGCTATACAGGGGCGTGGAAACACCATATATTTT. This encodes CSAIQGRGNTIYF.

This chain uses TRBV6-2 or TRBV6-3 with TRBJ2-5; a possible D gene is TRBD2 (5 bases). The CDR3 totals 16 residues. CDR1 and CDR2 (germline): MNHEY, SVGEGT. V was trimmed by 6 bases and J by 3 bases, leaving 20 bases between them. Here the CDR3 DNA reads TGTGCCAGCAGCTTCATGGGCGTTGGACTCAAAGAGACCCAGTACTTC. Its protein product is CASSFMGVGLKETQYF.

This clonotype was seen many times. V and J are TRBV7-8 and TRBJ2-7; 8 bases are a match to TRBD1. This CDR3 region has 15 residues. Germline loops: CDR1 SGHVS, CDR2 FQNEAQ. The V segment lost 3 bases and the J segment 3 bases; nucleotides outside the gene matches: 7. The DNA for the CDR3 is TGTGCCAGCAGCTTTCAGGGACAGGCGAGCTACGAGCAGTACTTC. Translation: CASSFQGQASYEQYF.

This chain uses TRBV5-1 with TRBJ2-5; D gene unclear. V was pared by 0 bases and J by 7 bases, with 7 bases between. The CDR3 extends over 12 amino acids. Per germline, CDR1 SGHRS and CDR2 YFSETQ. Written as DNA, the CDR3 is TGCGCCAGCAGCTTGGCGTTCGGGACCCAGTACTTC. This codes for CASSLAFGTQYF.

At least ten counts were recorded for this clonotype. The rearrangement joins TRBV4-1 to TRBJ1-2; a weak D match, TRBD1 (5 bases). V shed 4 bases and J shed 1 base, with 7 bases lying between them. CDR3 size: 13 residues. Germline loops: CDR1 MGHRA, CDR2 YSYEKL. This chain's CDR3 is CASSPDSNYGYTF. DNA of the CDR3: TGCGCCAGCAGCCCAGACAGTAACTATGGCTACACCTTC.

Turning to this clonotype: This may be a read error: a much more frequent sequence differs by one nucleotide. The chain couples TRBV7-9 to TRBJ2-3; D gene ambiguous. This CDR3 has 15 residues. The germline gives CDR1 SEHNR, CDR2 FQNEAQ (reference sequence). The CDR3 bases are TGTGCCAGCAGCCGATCAGCCACCGGCACAGATATGCAGTATTTT. This sequence encodes CASSRSATGTDMQYF.

This clonotype occurred a few times. The V and J genes are TRBV2 and TRBJ1-1; D call uncertain. With 7 bases removed from V and 1 base from J, the gap between germline ends came to 10 bases. The CDR3 length is 13 residues. Germline CDR1 SNHLY, CDR2 FYNNEI. This CDR3 is CASKYRSNTEAFF. CDR3 in DNA: TGTGCCAGCAAGTACAGATCGAACACTGAAGCTTTCTTT.

In its sample, this clonotype was seen many times. This sequence joins TRBV20-1 and TRBJ2-5; D is unclear. CDR3 length equals 12 residues. Per the germline V gene, CDR1 is DFQATT and CDR2 is SNEGSKA (reference sequence). The V end lost 3 bases, the J end lost 2 bases, and 7 bases lay between the germline ends. The CDR3 DNA reads TGCAGTGCTAGCTGGGGACAAGAGACCCAGTACTTC. Its protein is CSASWGQETQYF.

This clonotype has a count of ten or more. The rearrangement links TRBV9 to TRBJ1-6; D is ambiguous. V lost 3 bases and J 8 bases, leaving 9 bases between the germline ends. In germline, CDR1 is SGDLS, CDR2 YYNGEE. The CDR3 covers 13 residues. The CDR3 loop reads CASSGTADSPLHF. The CDR3 DNA is TGTGCCAGCAGCGGGACGGCTGATTCACCCCTCCACTTT.